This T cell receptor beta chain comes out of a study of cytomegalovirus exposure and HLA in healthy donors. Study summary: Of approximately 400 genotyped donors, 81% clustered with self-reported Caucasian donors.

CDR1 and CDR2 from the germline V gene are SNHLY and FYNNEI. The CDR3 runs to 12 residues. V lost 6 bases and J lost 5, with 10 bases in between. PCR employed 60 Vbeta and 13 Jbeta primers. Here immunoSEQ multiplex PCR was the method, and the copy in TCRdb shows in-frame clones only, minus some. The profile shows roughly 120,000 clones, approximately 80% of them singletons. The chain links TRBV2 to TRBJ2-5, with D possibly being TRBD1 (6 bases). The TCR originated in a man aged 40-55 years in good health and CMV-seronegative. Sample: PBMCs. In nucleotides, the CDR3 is TGTGCCAGCAGAGCAGGGGCTGAGACCCAGTACTTC. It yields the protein CASRAGAETQYF.